This T cell receptor (beta chain) was obtained from a study of blood T cell repertoires in COVID-19. Overall study: There were acute and convalescent COVID-19 samples, and they came from the United States, Italy and Spain.

Sequencing was performed with immunoSEQ multiplex PCR; in TCRdb, only in-frame clones are kept and a portion is missing. The sample contains 95,000 to 150,000 clones, about 85% of which appear only once. V shed 2 bases, J shed 8 bases, and the junction held 12 bases outside the gene matches. The CDR3 has 16 residues. CDR1 is ENHRY, CDR2 SYGVKD, per germline. The sequenced material came from peripheral blood. This chain joins TRBV10-3 and TRBJ1-2; 9 bases are a match to TRBD1. This receptor was identified in an elderly man with acute or convalescent COVID-19. CDR3 sequence: CAISEGQGWKGTGYTF. The CDR3 DNA is TGTGCCATCAGTGAGGGACAGGGGTGGAAGGGGACCGGCTACACCTTC.